Listed here are 10 T cell receptor beta chains from one sample, sequenced in a study of shared clonotypes between healthy human individuals. Produced via immunoSEQ multiplex PCR; TCRdb's table is partial and in-frame only. The sample lists about 110,000 clones; 67% were seen once. Sequences were obtained from memory CD8+ T cells sorted from blood. Subset described: CD45RO+ cells pooled with CCR7-negative TemRA cells. These receptors came from a woman between 25 and 40 years old in good health.

This clone was counted many times. The chain couples TRBV5-1 to TRBJ1-1; the D gene is possibly TRBD1 (6 bases). Germline-derived CDR1 and CDR2 are SGHRS and YFSETQ. V lost 0 bases, J lost 7 bases, and 16 bases lay in between. The CDR3 runs to 15 residues. The CDR3 sequence is CASSLVTGLDREAFF. DNA of the CDR3: TGCGCCAGCAGCTTGGTAACAGGGTTGGACCGTGAAGCTTTCTTT.

The rearrangement links TRBV5-4 to TRBJ1-4; TRBD1 matches 7 bases. Trimming at V came to 4 bases and at J to 5 bases, leaving 8 bases not matched to a gene. This CDR3 has 15 amino acids. CDR1 is SGHNT and CDR2 is YYREEE in the germline V gene (reference sequence). Here the CDR3 DNA reads TGTGCCAGCAGCCCGTGGGAGACAGGGAATGAAAAACTGTTTTTT. It codes for CASSPWETGNEKLFF.

CDR3: CARRLETYEQYF. CDR3 nucleotides: TGTGCCAGAAGGCTGGAGACCTACGAGCAGTACTTC. The V and J genes are TRBV5-3 and TRBJ2-7; D gene ambiguous. TRBV5-3 is noted as an ORF with a role that remains uncertain. The CDR3 consists of 12 residues. Trimming stripped 5 bases from V and 2 bases from J, with 8 bases between.

The V call is TRBV6-1, the J call TRBJ1-2, with 11 bases identical to TRBD1. Germline V CDR1 and CDR2: MNHNS, SASEGT. The CDR3 totals 16 residues. V dropped 3 bases and J dropped 8; count of bases not matched to a gene: 11. This chain's CDR3 is CASSEILGQGAHGYTF. The CDR3 bases are TGTGCCAGCAGTGAGATTCTCGGACAGGGGGCGCACGGCTACACCTTC.

The chain uses TRBV30 and TRBJ1-2; tentative D call: TRBD1 (5 bases). Trimming pared 4 bases from V and 8 bases from J, leaving 20 bases between. Germline V gene data show CDR1 as GTSNPN and CDR2 as SVGIG (reference sequence). The CDR3 runs to 14 residues. The CDR3 nucleotides read TGTGCCTGGAACATGGACCTTCTTCGGGGCGGCTACACCTTC. This translates into CAWNMDLLRGGYTF.

This sequence joins TRBV19 and TRBJ1-1; no clear D gene. V dropped 4 bases and J dropped 4 bases, with 22 bases sitting between them. The CDR3 totals 17 residues. From germline, CDR1 is LNHDA and CDR2 SQIVND (reference sequence). The CDR3 loop is CASSRTGLQMTFTEAFF. CDR3 sequence (DNA): TGTGCCAGTAGTAGAACCGGGCTACAGATGACATTCACTGAAGCTTTCTTT.

This sequence joins TRBV27 and TRBJ2-7; 12 bases agree with TRBD2. Losses at the gene ends were 6 bases for V and 3 bases for J; bases not matched to a gene: 3. CDR3 length: 14 amino acids. Germline V gene sequence: CDR1 MNHEY, CDR2 SMNVEV (reference sequence). CDR3 nucleotides: TGTGCCAGCAGCCCACTAGCGGGAGGCTACGAGCAGTACTTC. Translating gives CASSPLAGGYEQYF.

The chain is built from TRBV6-6 and TRBJ1-1; D remains ambiguous. CDR3 length: 11 amino acids. The V and J ends lost 5 bases and 7 bases respectively, with 8 bases between them. Germline V lookup: CDR1 MNHNY, CDR2 SVGAGI (reference sequence). DNA of the CDR3: TGTGCCAGCAGTCACACGGGTGAAGCTTTCTTT. Protein product: CASSHTGEAFF.

The genes are TRBV27 and TRBJ2-3, with D possibly TRBD2 on 5 matching bases. Deletions cut 5 bases from V and 3 bases from J, with 15 bases between. The germline V gene encodes CDR1 MNHEY and CDR2 SMNVEV (reference sequence). The CDR3 contains 15 residues. The CDR3 loop is CASSPGGYETDTQYF. The CDR3 nucleotides are TGTGCCAGCAGTCCGGGCGGGTATGAGACAGATACGCAGTATTTT.

This clone was observed a handful of times. The J gene is TRBJ2-3, the V gene TRBV6-7; the match to TRBD2 covers 7 bases. TRBV6-7 is noted as an ORF with a role that remains uncertain. The CDR3 contains 15 residues. V trimming: 6 bases; J trimming: 4 bases; junction bases outside the gene matches: 10. DNA of the CDR3: TGTGCCAGCAGATACACCCGGGACTACCCAGATACGCAGTATTTT. This translates into CASRYTRDYPDTQYF.